This TCR beta chain was profiled in a study of blood T cell repertoires in COVID-19. Across the whole study: The samples span acute and convalescent COVID-19 from the United States, Italy and Spain. The cDNA or gDNA used as material had been derived from T cells, B-cell-depleted T cells, or PBMCs.

Looked up from germline, CDR1 is DFQATT and CDR2 is SNEGSKA (reference sequence). Deletions cut 1 base from V and 4 bases from J, with 4 bases between. CDR3 length equals 11 residues. In the original analysis: Reference gene primer amplification yielded estimated nucleated cell counts. Assay used: immunoSEQ multiplex PCR; TCRdb lists only in-frame clones, some missing. Clone size and V and J calls were adopted from that table, with D and trimming inferred from the DNA. Of fewer than 250,000 clones detected, approximately 90% appear once; the ten largest clones hold around 0.72%. Material: peripheral blood. The sequence was obtained from a man aged 40-49 years with acute or convalescent COVID-19. V is TRBV20-1 and J is TRBJ1-2; D ambiguous. CDR3 region: CSARVSYGYTF. In DNA form, the CDR3 reads TGCAGTGCTAGAGTTAGCTATGGCTACACCTTC.